The clone carrying this TCR beta chain is a singleton in its sample. This record belongs to a study of shared clonotypes between healthy human individuals. V lost 4 bases, J lost 5 bases, and 7 bases stayed unmatched. Germline V lookup: CDR1 ENHRY, CDR2 SYGVKD. CDR3 length: 14 amino acids. Assay used: immunoSEQ multiplex PCR; TCRdb lists only in-frame clones, some missing. The sample gives more than 2 million clones, 95% of which show up once; approximately 0.13% is in the top ten. J is TRBJ1-2 and V is TRBV10-3; 7 bases fit TRBD1. The origin of this receptor is a man aged 18 to 29 in good health. The sample was naive CD4+ T cells sorted from blood. Specified subset: CD45RA+ positively selected. The CDR3 protein is CAISVEGATYGYTF. CDR3 coding DNA: TGTGCCATCAGTGTGGAGGGGGCGACTTATGGCTACACCTTC.